Included here is one T cell receptor beta chain sequence, with context. 13 Jbeta primers and 60 Vbeta primers were used for the PCR. This table comes from immunoSEQ multiplex PCR, and its TCRdb copy is limited to in-frame clones, with some not included. In the table there are 110,000 or so clones, 65% to 85% of which are singletons. Germline CDR1 MNHEY, CDR2 SVGAGI. The CDR3 is 13 amino acids. J lost 8 bases, V lost 6 bases, and 9 bases had no gene match. This entry comes from a study of cytomegalovirus exposure and HLA in healthy donors. What was sequenced was PBMCs. The V gene is TRBV6-5, the J gene TRBJ1-2; 7 bases map to TRBD1. This sequence was found in a man aged 50-59 years in good health and CMV-seropositive. CDR3 sequence reads: CASSLTGIGGYTF. The DNA of the CDR3 is TGTGCCAGCAGCCTGACAGGGATCGGCGGCTACACCTTC.